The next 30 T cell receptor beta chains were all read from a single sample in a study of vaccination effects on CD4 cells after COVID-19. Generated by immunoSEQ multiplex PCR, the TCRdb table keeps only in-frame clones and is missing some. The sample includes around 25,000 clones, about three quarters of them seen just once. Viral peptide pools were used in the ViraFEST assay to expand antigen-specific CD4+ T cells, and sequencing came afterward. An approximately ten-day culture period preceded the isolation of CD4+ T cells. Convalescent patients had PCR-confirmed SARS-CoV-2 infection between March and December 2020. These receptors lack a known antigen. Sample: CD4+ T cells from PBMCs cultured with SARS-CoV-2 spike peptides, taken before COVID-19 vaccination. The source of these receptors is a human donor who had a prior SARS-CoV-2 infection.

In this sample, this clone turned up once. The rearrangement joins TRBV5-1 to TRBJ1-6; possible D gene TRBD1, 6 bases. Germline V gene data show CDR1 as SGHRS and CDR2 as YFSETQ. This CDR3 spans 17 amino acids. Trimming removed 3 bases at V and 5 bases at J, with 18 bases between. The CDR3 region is CASSWTNLQGNNSPLHF. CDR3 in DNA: TGCGCCAGCAGCTGGACCAATCTTCAGGGGAATAATTCACCCCTCCACTTT.

CDR3 DNA: TGTGCCAGCAGCTATAGGACAGGGGGAAAAGGAGAGACCCAGTACTTC. Translated, it gives CASSYRTGGKGETQYF. This chain uses TRBV5-8 with TRBJ2-5; 10 nucleotides agree with TRBD1. Germline lookup yields CDR1 SGHTS and CDR2 YDEGEE. The V gene end was trimmed by 3 bases and the J gene end by 4 bases; junction bases not matched to a gene: 9. The CDR3 has 16 amino acids.

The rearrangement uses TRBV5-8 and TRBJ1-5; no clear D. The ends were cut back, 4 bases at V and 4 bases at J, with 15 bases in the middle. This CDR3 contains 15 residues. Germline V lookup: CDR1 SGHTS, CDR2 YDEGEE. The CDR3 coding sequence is TGTGCCAGCAGCGTGTGGGGTAGCCGGAATCAGCCCCAGCATTTT. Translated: CASSVWGSRNQPQHF.

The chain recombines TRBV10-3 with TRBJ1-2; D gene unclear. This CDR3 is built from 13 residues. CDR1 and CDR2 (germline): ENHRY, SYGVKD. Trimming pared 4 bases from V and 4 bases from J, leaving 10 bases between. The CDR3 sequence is CAISADDFYGYTF. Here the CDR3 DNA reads TGTGCCATCAGTGCGGACGACTTCTATGGCTACACCTTC.

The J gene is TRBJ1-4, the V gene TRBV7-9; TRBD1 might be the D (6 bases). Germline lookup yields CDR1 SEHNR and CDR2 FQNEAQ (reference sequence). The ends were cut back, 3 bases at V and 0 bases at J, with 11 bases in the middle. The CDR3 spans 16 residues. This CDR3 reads CASSFGQIATNEKLFF. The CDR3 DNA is TGTGCCAGCAGCTTTGGACAGATTGCAACTAATGAAAAACTGTTTTTT. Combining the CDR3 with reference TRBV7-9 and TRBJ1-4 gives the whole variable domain DTGVSQNPRHKITKRGQNVTFRCDPISEHNRLYWYRQTLGQGPEFLTYFQNEAQLEKSRLLSDRFSAERPKGSFSTLEIQRTEQGDSAMYLCASSFGQIATNEKLFFGSGTQLSVL.

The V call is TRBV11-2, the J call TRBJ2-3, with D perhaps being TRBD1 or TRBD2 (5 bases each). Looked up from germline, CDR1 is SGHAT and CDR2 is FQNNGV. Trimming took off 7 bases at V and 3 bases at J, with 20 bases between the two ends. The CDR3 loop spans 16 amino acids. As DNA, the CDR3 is TGTGCCAGCACCCACTCCGGGGCGAGGAGGACAGATACGCAGTATTTT. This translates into CASTHSGARRTDTQYF.

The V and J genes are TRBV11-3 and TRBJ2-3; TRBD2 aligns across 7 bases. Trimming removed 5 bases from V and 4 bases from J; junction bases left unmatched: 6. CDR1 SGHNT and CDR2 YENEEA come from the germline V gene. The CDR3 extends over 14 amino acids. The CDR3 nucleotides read TGTGCCAGCAGCCCCACCCGGGGGGCAGATACGCAGTATTTT. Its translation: CASSPTRGADTQYF.

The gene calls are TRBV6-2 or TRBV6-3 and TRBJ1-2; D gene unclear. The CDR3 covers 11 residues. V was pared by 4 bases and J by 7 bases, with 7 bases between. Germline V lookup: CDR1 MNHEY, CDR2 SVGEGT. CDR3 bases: TGTGCCAGCAGTTCAGCCCGTGGCTACACCTTC. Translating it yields CASSSARGYTF.

This CDR3 reads CASSKAWVSGKTGELFF. CDR3 DNA: TGTGCCAGCAGCAAAGCTTGGGTATCGGGAAAAACCGGGGAGCTGTTTTTT. The chain is built from TRBV21-1 and TRBJ2-2; the listed D gene, TRBD2, was not tested against the DNA. TRBV21-1 is termed a pseudogene. CDR3 length: 17 amino acids.

CDR3 amino acids: CASSYGPPTGETQYF. For the CDR3, the DNA is TGTGCCAGCAGTTACGGCCCCCCAACGGGCGAGACCCAGTACTTC. The chain links TRBV6-5 to TRBJ2-5; D not resolved. This CDR3 is built from 15 residues. The V and J ends lost 2 bases and 5 bases respectively, with 15 bases between them. Germline V gene sequence: CDR1 MNHEY, CDR2 SVGAGI.

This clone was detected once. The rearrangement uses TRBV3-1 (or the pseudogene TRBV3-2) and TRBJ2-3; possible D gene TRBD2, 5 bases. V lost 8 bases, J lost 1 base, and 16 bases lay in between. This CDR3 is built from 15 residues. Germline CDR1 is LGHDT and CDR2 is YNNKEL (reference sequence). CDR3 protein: CASRAGGYGTDTQYF. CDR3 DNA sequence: TGTGCCAGCCGGGCGGGTGGTTACGGCACAGATACGCAGTATTTT.

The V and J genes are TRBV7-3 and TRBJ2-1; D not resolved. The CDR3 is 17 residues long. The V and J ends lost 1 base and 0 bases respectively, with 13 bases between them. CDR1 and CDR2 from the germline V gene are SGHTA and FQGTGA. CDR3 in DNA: TGTGCCAGCAGCTTAAGACCCGGCGGTAGCTCCTACAATGAGCAGTTCTTC. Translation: CASSLRPGGSSYNEQFF.

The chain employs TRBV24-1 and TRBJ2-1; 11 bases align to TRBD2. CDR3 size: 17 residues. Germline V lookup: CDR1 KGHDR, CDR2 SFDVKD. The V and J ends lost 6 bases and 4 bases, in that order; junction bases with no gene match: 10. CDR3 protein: CATSHVAGGPGYNEQFF. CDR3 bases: TGTGCCACCAGTCACGTAGCGGGAGGGCCTGGGTACAATGAGCAGTTCTTC.

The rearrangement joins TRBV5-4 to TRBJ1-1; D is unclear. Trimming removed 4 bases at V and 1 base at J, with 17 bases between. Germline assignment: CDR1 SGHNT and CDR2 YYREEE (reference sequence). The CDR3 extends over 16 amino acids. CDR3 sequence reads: CASSEGPREGNTEAFF. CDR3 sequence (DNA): TGTGCCAGCAGCGAAGGGCCTCGCGAGGGGAACACTGAAGCTTTCTTT.

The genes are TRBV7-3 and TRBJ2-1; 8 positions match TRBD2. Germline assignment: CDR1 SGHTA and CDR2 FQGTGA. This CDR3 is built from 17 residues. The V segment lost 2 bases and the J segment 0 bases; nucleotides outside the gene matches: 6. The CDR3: CASSLSGGRISYNEQFF. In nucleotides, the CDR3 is TGTGCCAGCAGCTTATCTGGCGGGAGGATCTCCTACAATGAGCAGTTCTTC.

The CDR3 region has the DNA TGTGCCAGCAGCCTATTCGGGAGGATAGACAATGAGCAGTTCTTC. It is translated as CASSLFGRIDNEQFF. This rearrangement joins TRBV7-2 to TRBJ2-1; 7 positions match TRBD2. The CDR3 sequence is 15 residues long. V was clipped by 5 bases and J by 5 bases; unmatched bases: 9. Germline V lookup: CDR1 SGHTA, CDR2 FQGNSA.

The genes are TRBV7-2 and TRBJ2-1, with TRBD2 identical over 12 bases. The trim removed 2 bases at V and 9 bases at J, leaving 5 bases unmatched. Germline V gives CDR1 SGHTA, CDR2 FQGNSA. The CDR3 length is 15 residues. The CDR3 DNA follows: TGTGCCAGCAGCTTAACTCGACTAGCGGGGGTTGAGCAGTTCTTC. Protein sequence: CASSLTRLAGVEQFF.

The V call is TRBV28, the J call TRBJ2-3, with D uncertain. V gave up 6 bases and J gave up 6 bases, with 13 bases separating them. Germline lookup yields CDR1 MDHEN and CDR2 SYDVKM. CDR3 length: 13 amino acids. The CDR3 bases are TGTGCCAGCAGCCTACCAACCAGGGATACGCAGTATTTT. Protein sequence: CASSLPTRDTQYF.

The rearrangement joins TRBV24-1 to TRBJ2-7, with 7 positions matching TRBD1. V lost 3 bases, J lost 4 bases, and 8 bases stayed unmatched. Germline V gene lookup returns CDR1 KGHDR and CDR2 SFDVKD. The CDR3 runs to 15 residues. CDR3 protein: CATSDGTASPYEQYF. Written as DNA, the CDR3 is TGTGCCACCAGTGATGGGACAGCAAGCCCTTACGAGCAGTACTTC.

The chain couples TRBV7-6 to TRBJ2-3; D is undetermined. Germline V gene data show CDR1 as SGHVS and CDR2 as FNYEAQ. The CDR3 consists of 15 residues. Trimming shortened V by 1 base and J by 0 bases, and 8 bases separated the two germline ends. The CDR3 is CASSLGPQSTDTQYF. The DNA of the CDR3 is TGTGCCAGCAGCTTAGGGCCACAGAGCACAGATACGCAGTATTTT.

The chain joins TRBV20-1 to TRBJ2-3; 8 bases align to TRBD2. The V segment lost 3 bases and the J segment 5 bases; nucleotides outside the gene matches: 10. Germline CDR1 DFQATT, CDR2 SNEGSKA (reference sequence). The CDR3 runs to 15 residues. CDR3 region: CSASGGSGDLDTQYF. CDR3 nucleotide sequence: TGCAGTGCTAGTGGAGGTAGCGGGGACCTAGATACGCAGTATTTT.

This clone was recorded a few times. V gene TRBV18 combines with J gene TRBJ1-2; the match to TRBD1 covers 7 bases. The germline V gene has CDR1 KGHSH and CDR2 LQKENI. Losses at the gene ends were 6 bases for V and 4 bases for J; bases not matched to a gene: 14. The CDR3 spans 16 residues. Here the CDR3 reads CASSPVGTELFYGYTF. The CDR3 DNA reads TGTGCCAGCTCCCCGGTCGGGACAGAGCTCTTCTATGGCTACACCTTC.

CDR3 coding DNA: TGTGCCAGCAGCCAAGGCTACATAAACTCCTACAATGAGCAGTTCTTC. The encoded protein is CASSQGYINSYNEQFF. This chain connects TRBV3-1 (or the pseudogene TRBV3-2) to TRBJ2-1; no clear D. The CDR3 is 16 amino acids. V lost 1 base and J 0 bases, leaving 10 bases between the germline ends. Per the germline V gene, CDR1 is LGHDT and CDR2 is YNNKEL (reference sequence).

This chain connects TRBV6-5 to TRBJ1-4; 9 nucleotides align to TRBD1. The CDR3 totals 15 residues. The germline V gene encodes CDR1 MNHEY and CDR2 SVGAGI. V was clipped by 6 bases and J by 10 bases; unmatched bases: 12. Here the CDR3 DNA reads TGTGCCAGCAGCAGTACGACAGGGGGAGAGAGAAAACTGTTTTTT. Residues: CASSSTTGGERKLFF.

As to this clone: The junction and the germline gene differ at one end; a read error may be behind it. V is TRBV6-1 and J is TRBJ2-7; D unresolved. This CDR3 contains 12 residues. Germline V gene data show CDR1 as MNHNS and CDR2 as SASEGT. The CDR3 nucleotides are TGTGCCAGCAGTGAATTAACGTCTACCACCCACTTC. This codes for CASSELTSTTHF.

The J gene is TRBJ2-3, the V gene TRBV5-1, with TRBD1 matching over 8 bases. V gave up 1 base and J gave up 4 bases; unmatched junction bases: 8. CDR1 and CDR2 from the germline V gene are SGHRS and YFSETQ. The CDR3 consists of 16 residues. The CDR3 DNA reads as TGCGCCAGCAGCTTGTCTGCTCCAGGGGGCGCAGATACGCAGTATTTT. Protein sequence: CASSLSAPGGADTQYF. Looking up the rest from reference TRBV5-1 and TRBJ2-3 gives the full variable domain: KAGVTQTPRYLIKTRGQQVTLSCSPISGHRSVSWYQQTPGQGLQFLFEYFSETQRNKGNFPGRFSGRQFSNSRSEMNVSTLELGDSALYLCASSLSAPGGADTQYFGPGTRLTVL.

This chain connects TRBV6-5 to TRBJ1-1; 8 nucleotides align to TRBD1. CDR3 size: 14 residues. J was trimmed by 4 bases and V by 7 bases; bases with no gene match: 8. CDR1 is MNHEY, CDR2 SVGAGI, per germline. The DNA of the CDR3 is TGTGCCAGCATTAAAGGGACAGGCGCCACTGAAGCTTTCTTT. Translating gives CASIKGTGATEAFF.

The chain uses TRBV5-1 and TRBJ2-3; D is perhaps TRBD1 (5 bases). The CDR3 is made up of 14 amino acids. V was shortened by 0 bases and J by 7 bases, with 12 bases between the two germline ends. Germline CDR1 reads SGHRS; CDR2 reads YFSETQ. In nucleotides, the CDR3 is TGCGCCAGCAGCTTGGATTCTCAGGGTTATACGCAGTATTTT. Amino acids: CASSLDSQGYTQYF.

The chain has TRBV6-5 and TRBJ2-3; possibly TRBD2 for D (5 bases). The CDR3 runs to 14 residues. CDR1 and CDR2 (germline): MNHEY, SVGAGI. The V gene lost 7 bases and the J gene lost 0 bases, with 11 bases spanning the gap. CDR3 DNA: TGTGCCAGCACTCTTGACTATAGCACAGATACGCAGTATTTT. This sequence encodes CASTLDYSTDTQYF.

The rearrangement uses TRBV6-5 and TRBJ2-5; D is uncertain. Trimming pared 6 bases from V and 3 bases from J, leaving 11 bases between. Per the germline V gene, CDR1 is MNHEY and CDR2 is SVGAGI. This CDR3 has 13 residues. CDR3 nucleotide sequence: TGTGCCAGCAGCCCGACACGAGAAGAGACCCAGTACTTC. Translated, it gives CASSPTREETQYF.